This TCR beta chain is drawn from a study of blood T cell repertoires in COVID-19. Background on the study: Some COVID-19 samples were acute and others convalescent; all came from the United States, Italy and Spain. PBMCs, B-cell-depleted T cells, or T cells were the source of the cDNA or gDNA that made up the material.

Original processing notes: Amplification of reference gene primers provided the estimated nucleated cell counts. TCRdb's copy holds only in-frame clones and misses some; the assay was immunoSEQ multiplex PCR. That table furnishes V, J and clone size, whereas the DNA furnished D and trimming. The sample lists roughly 250,000 clones, around 88% seen once, with 0.75% to 0.9% in the top ten. The CDR3 contains 13 residues. V shed 5 bases, J shed 3 bases, and the junction held 3 bases outside the gene matches. Germline V lookup: CDR1 SGHTA, CDR2 FQGNSA. The receptor was derived from a man in his thirties or forties with acute or convalescent COVID-19. The chain employs TRBV7-2 and TRBJ1-1; 7 bases align to TRBD1. The source material was peripheral blood. The CDR3 nucleotides read TGTGCCAGCAGCCTTGACAGGGACACTGAAGCTTTCTTT. Its protein is CASSLDRDTEAFF.